Presented here are 29 T cell receptor beta chains from one specimen sequenced in a study of cytomegalovirus exposure and HLA in healthy donors. PCR amplification relied on 60 Vbeta primers (plus 13 Jbeta primers). Produced via immunoSEQ multiplex PCR; TCRdb's table is partial and in-frame only. Found here are 100,000 or so clones, over 65% of them singletons; the top ten hold more than 8%. Sequenced input: PBMCs. The receptors were sampled from a man in his forties in good health and CMV-seropositive.

The rearrangement links TRBV28 to TRBJ2-1, with 8 bases matching TRBD2. This CDR3 spans 16 amino acids. V lost 5 bases and J lost 12; bases outside the gene matches: 18. Germline V gene data show CDR1 as MDHEN and CDR2 as SYDVKM. CDR3 in amino acids: CASSTPLAASPHGQFF. DNA for the CDR3: TGTGCCAGCAGTACCCCACTAGCGGCATCTCCCCACGGGCAGTTCTTC.

This chain joins TRBV2 and TRBJ2-3; TRBD1 aligns across 7 bases. J lost 2 bases, V lost 5 bases, and 7 bases had no gene match. CDR3 length equals 15 residues. In germline, CDR1 is SNHLY, CDR2 FYNNEI. The CDR3 DNA sequence: TGTGCCAGCAGTTATTGGACAGGAAACACAGATACGCAGTATTTT. Amino acids: CASSYWTGNTDTQYF.

The CDR3 is CASSESGYSNQPQHF. The CDR3 nucleotides read TGTGCCAGCAGTGAATCAGGGTATAGCAATCAGCCCCAGCATTTT. This chain joins TRBV2 and TRBJ1-5; tentatively, D is TRBD1 (5 bases). From germline, CDR1 is SNHLY and CDR2 FYNNEI. This CDR3 spans 15 amino acids. V was pared by 2 bases and J by 0 bases, with 8 bases between.

The chain is built from TRBV9 and TRBJ2-7; 8 bases match TRBD1. The germline CDR1 and CDR2 sequences are SGDLS and YYNGEE. With V trimmed by 3 bases and J by 5 bases, 16 bases remained unmatched. This CDR3 spans 17 amino acids. Here the CDR3 reads CASSERDQDRDRDEQYF. Written as DNA, the CDR3 is TGTGCCAGCAGCGAAAGAGACCAGGACAGGGATAGGGACGAGCAGTACTTC.

The rearrangement uses TRBV6-5 and TRBJ1-2, with 9 bases identical to TRBD1. The CDR3 is 12 amino acids. Trimming cost V 10 bases and J 6 bases; bases outside gene matches: 6. Germline V gene lookup returns CDR1 MNHEY and CDR2 SVGAGI. The CDR3 coding sequence is TGTGCCACTTCCACAGGGGGCGATGGCTACACCTTC. As protein: CATSTGGDGYTF.

This clone came up once. Sequence at one end of the junction differs from germline and may be a read error. This chain joins TRBV29-1 and TRBJ1-2; 11 bases line up with TRBD1. The CDR3 is 14 amino acids. Germline CDR1 reads SQVTM; CDR2 reads ANQGSEA. CDR3 region: CSVDGQGALYGYIF. For the CDR3, the DNA is TGCAGCGTTGATGGACAGGGGGCCCTCTATGGCTACATCTTC.

The chain carries TRBV6-4 and TRBJ2-3, with D unresolved. The CDR3 sequence is 13 residues long. Germline V gene sequence: CDR1 MRHNA, CDR2 SNTAGT. Trimming stripped 6 bases from V and 2 bases from J, with 9 bases between. CDR3 nucleotides: TGTGCCAGCAGCGCCTCCTACACAGATACGCAGTATTTT. Translated, it gives CASSASYTDTQYF.

The chain employs TRBV7-6 and TRBJ2-3, with TRBD1 matching over 7 bases. The CDR3 loop spans 17 amino acids. CDR1 and CDR2 from the germline V gene are SGHVS and FNYEAQ. Trimming took 0 bases from V and 5 from J; bases not matched to a gene: 11. The CDR3 protein is CASSLAIDRVWEDTQYF. In nucleotides, the CDR3 is TGTGCCAGCAGCTTAGCTATAGACAGGGTCTGGGAAGATACGCAGTATTTT.

This chain joins TRBV7-2 and TRBJ2-3; 8 bases align to TRBD2. The J segment lost 3 bases and the V segment lost 4 bases, leaving 15 bases of the junction unmatched. From germline, CDR1 is SGHTA and CDR2 FQGNSA. The CDR3 runs to 18 residues. The CDR3 region is CASSSNAGLGARTDTQYF. The CDR3 DNA is TGTGCCAGCAGCTCGAATGCGGGACTAGGGGCAAGAACAGATACGCAGTATTTT.

The rearrangement uses TRBV15 and TRBJ1-5, with 8 nucleotides matching TRBD1. Trimming at V came to 0 bases and at J to 4 bases, leaving 11 bases not matched to a gene. The CDR3 contains 18 residues. Looked up from germline, CDR1 is LNHNV and CDR2 is YYDKDF (reference sequence). The CDR3: CATSREEAIQGENQPQHF. The CDR3 nucleotides read TGTGCCACCAGCAGAGAGGAAGCTATACAGGGGGAAAATCAGCCCCAGCATTTT.

The chain uses TRBV19 and TRBJ2-1, with no clear D. This CDR3 is built from 14 residues. Trimming took off 4 bases at V and 6 bases at J, with 13 bases between the two ends. CDR1 and CDR2 (germline): LNHDA, SQIVND (reference sequence). CDR3 amino acids: CASSTPRNVNEQFF. The CDR3 coding sequence is TGTGCCAGTAGTACTCCGAGAAATGTCAATGAGCAGTTCTTC. The full variable domain, in which reference TRBV19 and TRBJ2-1 provide the parts outside the CDR3, is DGGITQSPKYLFRKEGQNVTLSCEQNLNHDAMYWYRQDPGQGLRLIYYSQIVNDFQKGDIAEGYSVSREKKESFPLTVTSAQKNPTAFYLCASSTPRNVNEQFFGPGTRLTVL.

V is TRBV5-6 and J is TRBJ1-4; TRBD1 might be the D (5 bases). Per germline, CDR1 SGHDT and CDR2 YYEEEE. V was cut by 3 bases and J by 7 bases, with 16 bases left in between. CDR3 length: 15 residues. Written as DNA, the CDR3 is TGTGCCAGCAGCTCGAGGAGGGGCCACGGTGAAAAACTGTTTTTT. It specifies CASSSRRGHGEKLFF. The full variable domain, completed using reference TRBV5-6 and TRBJ1-4, is DAGVTQSPTHLIKTRGQQVTLRCSPKSGHDTVSWYQQALGQGPQFIFQYYEEEERQRGNFPDRFSGHQFPNYSSELNVNALLLGDSALYLCASSSRRGHGEKLFFGSGTQLSVL.

The rearrangement joins TRBV29-1 to TRBJ1-1; possible D gene TRBD1, 5 bases. The germline CDR1 and CDR2 sequences are SQVTM and ANQGSEA. V lost 7 bases and J 1 base, leaving 10 bases between the germline ends. CDR3 length: 12 residues. The CDR3 protein is CSAQEGNTEAFF. Written as DNA, the CDR3 is TGCAGCGCACAGGAGGGGAACACTGAAGCTTTCTTT.

This clone was recorded only once. The CDR3 reads CASSQPGGGSNTEAFF. The CDR3 region has the DNA TGTGCCAGCAGCCAGCCCGGTGGGGGGTCGAACACTGAAGCTTTCTTT. The rearrangement links TRBV4-2 to TRBJ1-1, with a possible D match to TRBD1 (5 bases). Looked up from germline, CDR1 is LGHNA and CDR2 is YNFKEQ. V shed 3 bases and J shed 1 base, with 15 bases lying between them. This CDR3 region has 16 residues.

The gene calls are TRBV7-2 and TRBJ2-1, with a possible D match to TRBD2 (5 bases). The V end lost 2 bases, the J end lost 7 bases, and 15 bases lay between the germline ends. This CDR3 comprises 15 residues. CDR1 is SGHTA, CDR2 FQGNSA, per germline. This chain's CDR3 is CASSLSPGSGNEQFF. In nucleotides, the CDR3 is TGTGCCAGCAGCTTAAGCCCGGGTTCGGGAAATGAGCAGTTCTTC.

This clone has a handful of counts. The V call is TRBV18, the J call TRBJ2-7; D possibly corresponds to TRBD1 (6 bases). The CDR3 has 14 residues. V lost 0 bases to trimming and J lost 4 bases, with 10 bases between them. Germline loops: CDR1 KGHSH, CDR2 LQKENI. The CDR3, as DNA: TGTGCCAGCTCACCACCGGTAACAGGGTACGAGCAGTACTTC. It yields the protein CASSPPVTGYEQYF.

This clone was picked up a small number of times. The V call is TRBV5-8, the J call TRBJ2-1, with TRBD1 identical over 7 bases. This CDR3 is 13 amino acids long. Germline V lookup: CDR1 SGHTS, CDR2 YDEGEE. The ends lost 4 bases at V and 8 bases at J; junction bases unmatched: 6. CDR3 sequence (DNA): TGTGCCAGCAGCCCTAGACAGGGCGATGAGCAGTTCTTC. This encodes CASSPRQGDEQFF.

A remark on this clone: Its ends do not fully match the called genes, so a read error is possible. The chain links TRBV7-9 to TRBJ2-7; TRBD1 matches 8 bases. CDR3 length equals 13 residues. Per germline, CDR1 SEHNR and CDR2 FQNEAQ (reference sequence). The CDR3 DNA reads TGTTCCAGCAGCTTCGAAACAGGGGGCGAGCAGTACTTC. Translated, it gives CSSSFETGGEQYF. The whole variable domain, remainder taken from reference TRBV7-9 and TRBJ2-7, is DTGVSQNPRHKITKRGQNVTFRCDPISEHNRLYWYRQTLGQGPEFLTYFQNEAQLEKSRLLSDRFSAERPKGSFSTLEIQRTEQGDSAMYLCSSSFETGGEQYFGPGTRLTVT.

The CDR3, as DNA: TGTGCCAGTAGTATAGGTTGGTCTCGGGAGAGTGAAGCTTTCTTT. Amino acid sequence: CASSIGWSRESEAFF. This chain links TRBV19 with TRBJ1-1; no definite D call. This CDR3 region has 15 residues. Germline lookup yields CDR1 LNHDA and CDR2 SQIVND (reference sequence). V shed 1 base and J shed 7 bases, with 16 bases lying between them.

The V and J genes are TRBV6-4 and TRBJ2-3, with TRBD1 matching 9 bases. Per germline, CDR1 MRHNA and CDR2 SNTAGT. Trimming cost V 5 bases and J 1 base; bases outside gene matches: 4. The CDR3 is 15 amino acids. The CDR3 reads CASSRRTGGTDTQYF. The CDR3 DNA reads TGTGCCAGCAGTCGGCGGACAGGGGGCACAGATACGCAGTATTTT.

This clone is a singleton in its sample. The V gene is TRBV5-4, the J gene TRBJ2-5, with TRBD2 as a possible D gene (7 bases). The CDR3 consists of 16 residues. Germline values: CDR1 SGHNT, CDR2 YYREEE (reference sequence). Trimming cost V 0 bases and J 5 bases, with 17 bases left between them. The chain's CDR3 is CASSLGEGGGAETQYF. The CDR3 nucleotides are TGTGCCAGCAGCTTGGGGGAGGGGGGGGGCGCTGAGACCCAGTACTTC.

This chain connects TRBV28 to TRBJ2-1, with 7 bases lining up with TRBD2. This CDR3 has 18 residues. Germline V gives CDR1 MDHEN, CDR2 SYDVKM. Trimming removed 4 bases from V and 4 bases from J; junction bases left unmatched: 16. The CDR3 loop is CASSSPGGRGGVYNEQFF. The CDR3 DNA is TGTGCCAGCAGTTCCCCCGGGGGGAGGGGAGGGGTTTACAATGAGCAGTTCTTC.

V and J are TRBV14 and TRBJ1-1; the match to TRBD1 covers 7 bases. The germline V gene encodes CDR1 SGHDN and CDR2 FVKESK. V lost 5 bases, J lost 2 bases, and 8 bases stayed unmatched. The CDR3 is 15 residues long. CDR3 amino acids: CASSGLGTANTEAFF. The CDR3 coding sequence is TGTGCCAGCAGCGGTTTAGGGACAGCAAACACTGAAGCTTTCTTT. Filled out from reference TRBV14 and TRBJ1-1, the complete variable domain reads EAGVTQFPSHSVIEKGQTVTLRCDPISGHDNLYWYRRVMGKEIKFLLHFVKESKQDESGMPNNRFLAERTGGTYSTLKVQPAELEDSGVYFCASSGLGTANTEAFFGQGTRLTVV.

V gene TRBV28 combines with J gene TRBJ2-6; 7 bases map to TRBD1. The germline V gene encodes CDR1 MDHEN and CDR2 SYDVKM. The CDR3 is 17 amino acids. The V gene end was trimmed by 4 bases and the J gene end by 0 bases; junction bases not matched to a gene: 6. CDR3 sequence: CASSSGGILSGANVLTF. CDR3 DNA: TGTGCCAGCAGTTCAGGGGGAATACTCTCTGGGGCCAACGTCCTGACTTTC.

The chain has TRBV28 and TRBJ1-5; maybe TRBD1 (6 bases). The germline V gene encodes CDR1 MDHEN and CDR2 SYDVKM. V was pared by 2 bases and J by 1 base, with 15 bases between. CDR3 length: 17 residues. The DNA for the CDR3 is TGTGCCAGCAGTTTAGTCCAGGGGCCGGGGAGCAATCAGCCCCAGCATTTT. Protein sequence: CASSLVQGPGSNQPQHF.

The chain uses TRBV27 and TRBJ2-5, with D perhaps matching TRBD2 (6 bases). The DNA end is more similar to TRBJ2-7, so the J call may be wrong. From germline, CDR1 is MNHEY and CDR2 SMNVEV (reference sequence). CDR3 size: 16 residues. The CDR3 here is CASRSPAGQSSYEQYF. The CDR3 region has the DNA TGTGCCAGCAGATCTCCAGCGGGCCAAAGCTCCTACGAGCAGTACTTC.

This chain links TRBV5-6 with TRBJ2-7, with 14 nucleotides matching TRBD2. Unmatched junction bases numbered 3, after V lost 3 bases and J lost 4 bases. Germline CDR1 is SGHDT and CDR2 is YYEEEE. The CDR3 loop spans 15 amino acids. CDR3 in amino acids: CASSWGLAGAYEQYF. The CDR3 DNA sequence: TGTGCCAGCAGCTGGGGACTAGCGGGAGCTTACGAGCAGTACTTC.

A word on this clone: Germline is not matched at one junction end, which may reflect a read error. This chain connects TRBV6-5 to TRBJ2-2, with D perhaps TRBD2 (6 bases). Germline V gene data show CDR1 as MNHEY and CDR2 as SVGAGI. There are 16 residues in the CDR3. The CDR3 spells CASSYEDTLGPGGLFF. Written as DNA, the CDR3 is TGTGCCAGCAGTTACGAGGACACCCTGGGGCCCGGGGGGCTGTTTTTT.

This clone showed up just once. The rearrangement uses TRBV18 and TRBJ1-2; 7 nucleotides agree with TRBD1. Germline loops: CDR1 KGHSH, CDR2 LQKENI. This CDR3 is built from 13 residues. With V trimmed by 3 bases and J by 6 bases, 4 bases remained unmatched. The CDR3 nucleotides read TGTGCCAGCTCACCCGACAGGGACCATGGCTACACCTTC. This translates into CASSPDRDHGYTF.